The clone carrying this T cell receptor beta chain has only one observation. The data belong to a study of shared clonotypes between healthy human individuals. As for the study in general: Per donor, three plates held CD4 naive cells, three held CD4 memory, two held CD8 naive and one held CD8 memory.

Each sorted subset replicate got 200 ng genomic DNA, 25,000 to 35,000 genomes. Some clones are missing from TCRdb's copy, which holds only in-frame ones; the method was immunoSEQ multiplex PCR. Of 330,000 or so clones listed, about 70% are singletons. V was clipped by 4 bases and J by 0 bases, with 11 bases between them. The CDR3 covers 14 residues. Germline V gives CDR1 SQVTM, CDR2 ANQGSEA. The chain joins TRBV29-1 to TRBJ2-3; D remains unclear. The clonotype was recovered from a man younger than 45 in good health. Source material: memory CD4+ T cells sorted from blood. Subset described: CD45RA-negative fraction. The CDR3 reads CSVVYPSSTDTQYF. The CDR3 DNA reads TGCAGCGTTGTTTACCCCTCTAGCACAGATACGCAGTATTTT.